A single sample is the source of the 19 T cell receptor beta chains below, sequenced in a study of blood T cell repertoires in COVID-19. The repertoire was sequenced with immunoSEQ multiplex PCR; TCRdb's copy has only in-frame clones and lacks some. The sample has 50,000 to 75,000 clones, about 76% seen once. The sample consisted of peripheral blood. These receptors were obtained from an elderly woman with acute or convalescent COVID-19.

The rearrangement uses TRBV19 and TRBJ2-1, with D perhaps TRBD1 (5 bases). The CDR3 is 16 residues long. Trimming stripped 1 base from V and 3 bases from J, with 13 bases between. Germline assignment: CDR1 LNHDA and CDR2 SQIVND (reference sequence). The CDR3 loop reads CASSIVGIGVYNEQFF. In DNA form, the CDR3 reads TGTGCCAGTAGTATAGTGGGGATAGGGGTCTACAATGAGCAGTTCTTC.

The CDR3 DNA follows: TGTGCCAGCAGTTACGAGGCGGGAGTATACTACAATGAGCAGTTCTTC. It codes for CASSYEAGVYYNEQFF. The gene calls are TRBV27 and TRBJ2-1; 7 nucleotides line up with TRBD2. This CDR3 contains 16 residues. V trimming: 4 bases; J trimming: 3 bases; junction bases outside the gene matches: 9. The V gene's germline CDR1 is MNHEY and CDR2 SMNVEV (reference sequence).

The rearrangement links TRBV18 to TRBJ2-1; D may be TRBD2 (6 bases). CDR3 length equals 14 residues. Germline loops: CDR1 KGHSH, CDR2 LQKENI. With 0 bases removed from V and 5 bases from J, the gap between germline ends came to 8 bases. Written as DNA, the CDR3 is TGTGCCAGCTCACCACCCGGAGGGGACAATGAGCAGTTCTTC. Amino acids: CASSPPGGDNEQFF.

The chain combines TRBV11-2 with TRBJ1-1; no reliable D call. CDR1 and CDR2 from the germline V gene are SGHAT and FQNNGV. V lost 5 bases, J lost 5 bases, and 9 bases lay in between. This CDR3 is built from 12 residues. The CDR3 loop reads CASSPRGTEAFF. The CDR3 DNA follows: TGTGCCAGCAGCCCCCGAGGGACTGAAGCTTTCTTT.

The CDR3 DNA reads as TGTGCCAGCAGCCGGGATGGACGTGGCCAGCGGGATGAGCAGTTCTTC. This gives the protein CASSRDGRGQRDEQFF. The chain joins TRBV4-2 to TRBJ2-1; possibly TRBD2 for D (6 bases). Deletions cut 4 bases from V and 8 bases from J, with 21 bases between. The CDR3 covers 16 residues. The V gene's germline CDR1 is LGHNA and CDR2 YNFKEQ.

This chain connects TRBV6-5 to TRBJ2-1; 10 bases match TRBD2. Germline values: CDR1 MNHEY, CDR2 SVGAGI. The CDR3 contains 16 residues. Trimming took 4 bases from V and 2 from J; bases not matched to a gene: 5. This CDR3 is CASSSGAGGPYNEQFF. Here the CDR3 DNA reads TGTGCCAGCAGTTCAGGAGCGGGAGGGCCCTACAATGAGCAGTTCTTC.

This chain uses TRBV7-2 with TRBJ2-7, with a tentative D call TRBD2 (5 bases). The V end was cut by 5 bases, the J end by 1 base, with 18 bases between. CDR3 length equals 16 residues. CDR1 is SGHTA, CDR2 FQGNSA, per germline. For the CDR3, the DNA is TGTGCCAGCAGCCCAGCACTAGGACTTGATTCCTACGAGCAGTACTTC. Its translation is CASSPALGLDSYEQYF.

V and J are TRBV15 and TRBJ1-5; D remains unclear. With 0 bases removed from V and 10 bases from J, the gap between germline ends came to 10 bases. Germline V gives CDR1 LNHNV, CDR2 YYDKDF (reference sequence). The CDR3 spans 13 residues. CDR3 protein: CATSRDLSGPQHF. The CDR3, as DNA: TGTGCCACCAGCAGAGATTTAAGCGGACCCCAGCATTTT. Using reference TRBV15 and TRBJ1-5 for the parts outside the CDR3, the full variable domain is DAMVIQNPRYQVTQFGKPVTLSCSQTLNHNVMYWYQQKSSQAPKLLFHYYDKDFNNEADTPDNFQSRRPNTSFCFLDIRSPGLGDTAMYLCATSRDLSGPQHFGDGTRLSIL.

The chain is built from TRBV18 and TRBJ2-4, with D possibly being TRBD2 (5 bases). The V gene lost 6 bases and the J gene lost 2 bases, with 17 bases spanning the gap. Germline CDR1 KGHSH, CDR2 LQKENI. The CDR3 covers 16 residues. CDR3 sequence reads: CASSVDPSPPKNIQYF. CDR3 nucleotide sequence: TGTGCCAGCTCGGTTGATCCTAGCCCACCCAAAAACATTCAGTACTTC.

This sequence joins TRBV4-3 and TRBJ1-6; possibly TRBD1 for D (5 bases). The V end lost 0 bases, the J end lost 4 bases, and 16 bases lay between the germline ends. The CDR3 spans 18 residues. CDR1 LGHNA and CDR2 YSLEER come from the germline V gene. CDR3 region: CASSQEAVNRNYNSPLHF. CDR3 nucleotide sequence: TGCGCCAGCAGCCAAGAGGCGGTGAACAGGAATTATAATTCACCCCTCCACTTT.

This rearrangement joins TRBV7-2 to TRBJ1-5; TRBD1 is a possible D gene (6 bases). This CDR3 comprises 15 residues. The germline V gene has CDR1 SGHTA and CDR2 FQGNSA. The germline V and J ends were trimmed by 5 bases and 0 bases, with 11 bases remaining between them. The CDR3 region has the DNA TGTGCCAGCAGCCGCGGACAGCATAGCAATCAGCCCCAGCATTTT. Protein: CASSRGQHSNQPQHF.

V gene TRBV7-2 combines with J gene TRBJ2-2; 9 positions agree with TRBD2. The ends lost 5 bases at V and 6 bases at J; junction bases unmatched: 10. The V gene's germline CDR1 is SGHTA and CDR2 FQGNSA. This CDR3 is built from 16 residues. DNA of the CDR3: TGTGCCAGCAGCCCTCCGACTAGCGGTGGGCCCGGGGAGCTGTTTTTT. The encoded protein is CASSPPTSGGPGELFF.

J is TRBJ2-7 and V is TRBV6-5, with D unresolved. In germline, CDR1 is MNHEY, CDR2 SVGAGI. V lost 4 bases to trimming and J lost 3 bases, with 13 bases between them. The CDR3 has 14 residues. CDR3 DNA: TGTGCCAGCAGTTCTTCAGGTCCTAACTACGAGCAGTACTTC. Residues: CASSSSGPNYEQYF.

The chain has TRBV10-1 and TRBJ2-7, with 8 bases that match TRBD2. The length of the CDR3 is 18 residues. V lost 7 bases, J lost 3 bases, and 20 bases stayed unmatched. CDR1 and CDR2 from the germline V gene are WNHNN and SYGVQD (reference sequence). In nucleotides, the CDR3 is TGCGCCAGCATCCCCCCCCTTTTGGAGCGGGAGAAGCGCTACGAGCAGTACTTC. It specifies CASIPPLLEREKRYEQYF.

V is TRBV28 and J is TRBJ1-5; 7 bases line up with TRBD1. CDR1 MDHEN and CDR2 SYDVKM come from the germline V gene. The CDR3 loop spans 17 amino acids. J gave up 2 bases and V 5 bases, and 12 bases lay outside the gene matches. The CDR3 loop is CASSQGTDLWGNQPQHF. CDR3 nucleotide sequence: TGTGCCAGCAGTCAAGGGACAGACCTTTGGGGCAATCAGCCCCAGCATTTT.

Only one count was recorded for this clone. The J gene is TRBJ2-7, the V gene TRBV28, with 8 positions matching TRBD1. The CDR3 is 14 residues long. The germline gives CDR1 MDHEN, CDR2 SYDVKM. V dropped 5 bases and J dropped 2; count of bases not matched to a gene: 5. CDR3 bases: TGTGCCAGCAGTCCTACAGGGGGGACCTACGAGCAGTACTTC. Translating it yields CASSPTGGTYEQYF.

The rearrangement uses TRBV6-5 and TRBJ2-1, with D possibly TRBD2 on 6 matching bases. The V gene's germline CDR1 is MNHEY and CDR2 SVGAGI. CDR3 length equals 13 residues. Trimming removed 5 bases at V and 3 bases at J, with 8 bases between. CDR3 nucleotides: TGTGCCAGCAGTCCGGGGGTCTACAATGAGCAGTTCTTC. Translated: CASSPGVYNEQFF.

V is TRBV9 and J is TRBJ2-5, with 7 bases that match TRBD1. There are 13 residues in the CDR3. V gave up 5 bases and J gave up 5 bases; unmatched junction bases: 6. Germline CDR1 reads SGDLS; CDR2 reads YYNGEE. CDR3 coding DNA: TGTGCCAGCAGTAAAGGGGGCTCGGAGACCCAGTACTTC. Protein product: CASSKGGSETQYF. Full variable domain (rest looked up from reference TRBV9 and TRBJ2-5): DSGVTQTPKHLITATGQRVTLRCSPRSGDLSVYWYQQSLDQGLQFLIQYYNGEERAKGNILERFSAQQFPDLHSELNLSSLELGDSALYFCASSKGGSETQYFGPGTRLLVL.

The DNA of the CDR3 is TGTGCCAGCAGCGTGGGAGTAGCGGGAGCTGGTGAGCAGTACTTC. Translation: CASSVGVAGAGEQYF. The chain uses TRBV9 and TRBJ2-7; TRBD2 agrees at 9 bases. Trimming cost V 2 bases and J 7 bases; bases outside gene matches: 10. The CDR3 is made up of 15 amino acids. CDR1 and CDR2 from the germline V gene are SGDLS and YYNGEE. Full variable domain (rest looked up from reference TRBV9 and TRBJ2-7): DSGVTQTPKHLITATGQRVTLRCSPRSGDLSVYWYQQSLDQGLQFLIQYYNGEERAKGNILERFSAQQFPDLHSELNLSSLELGDSALYFCASSVGVAGAGEQYFGPGTRLTVT.